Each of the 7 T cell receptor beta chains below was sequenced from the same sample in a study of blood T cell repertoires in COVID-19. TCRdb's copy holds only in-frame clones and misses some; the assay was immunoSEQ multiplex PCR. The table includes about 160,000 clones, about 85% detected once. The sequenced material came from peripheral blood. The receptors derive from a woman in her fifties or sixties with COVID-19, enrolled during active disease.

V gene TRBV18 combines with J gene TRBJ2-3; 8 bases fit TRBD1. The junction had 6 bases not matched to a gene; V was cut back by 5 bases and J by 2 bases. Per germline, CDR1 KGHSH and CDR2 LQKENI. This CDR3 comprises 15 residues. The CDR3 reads CASSATGGITDTQYF. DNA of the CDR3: TGTGCCAGCTCAGCAACAGGGGGGATCACAGATACGCAGTATTTT. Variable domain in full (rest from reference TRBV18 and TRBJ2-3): NAGVMQNPRHLVRRRGQEARLRCSPMKGHSHVYWYRQLPEEGLKFMVYLQKENIIDESGMPKERFSAEFPKEGPSILRIQQVVRGDSAAYFCASSATGGITDTQYFGPGTRLTVL.

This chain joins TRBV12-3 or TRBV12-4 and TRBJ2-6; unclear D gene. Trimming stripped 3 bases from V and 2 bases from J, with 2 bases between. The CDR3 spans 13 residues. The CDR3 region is CASSFAGANVLTF. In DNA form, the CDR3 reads TGTGCCAGCAGTTTCGCTGGGGCCAACGTCCTGACTTTC.

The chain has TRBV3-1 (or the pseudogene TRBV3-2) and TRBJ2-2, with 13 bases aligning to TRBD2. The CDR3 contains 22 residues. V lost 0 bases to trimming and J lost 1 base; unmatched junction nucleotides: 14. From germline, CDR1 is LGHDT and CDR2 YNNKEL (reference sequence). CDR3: CASSQDVYSGLAGRKNTGELFF. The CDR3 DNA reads TGTGCCAGCAGCCAAGACGTCTACTCGGGACTAGCGGGGCGGAAGAACACCGGGGAGCTGTTTTTT.

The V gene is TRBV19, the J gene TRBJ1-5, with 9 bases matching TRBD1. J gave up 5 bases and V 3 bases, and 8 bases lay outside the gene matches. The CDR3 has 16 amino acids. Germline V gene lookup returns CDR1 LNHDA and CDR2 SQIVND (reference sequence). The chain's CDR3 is CASSILGQGNYQPQHF. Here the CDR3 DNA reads TGTGCCAGTAGTATCCTTGGACAGGGGAACTATCAGCCCCAGCATTTT.

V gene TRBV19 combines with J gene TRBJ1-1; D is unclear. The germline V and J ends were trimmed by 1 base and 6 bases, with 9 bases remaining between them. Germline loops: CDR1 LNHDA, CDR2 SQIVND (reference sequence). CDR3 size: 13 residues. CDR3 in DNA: TGTGCCAGTAGTATAGGTGCCCAGGCTGAAGCTTTCTTT. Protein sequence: CASSIGAQAEAFF.

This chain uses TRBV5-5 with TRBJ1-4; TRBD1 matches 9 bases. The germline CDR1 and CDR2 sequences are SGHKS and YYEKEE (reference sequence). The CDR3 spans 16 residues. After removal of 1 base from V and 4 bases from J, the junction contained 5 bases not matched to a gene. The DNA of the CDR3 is TGTGCCAGCAGCTTGACCCCGGGACAGGGTAATGAAAAACTGTTTTTT. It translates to CASSLTPGQGNEKLFF.

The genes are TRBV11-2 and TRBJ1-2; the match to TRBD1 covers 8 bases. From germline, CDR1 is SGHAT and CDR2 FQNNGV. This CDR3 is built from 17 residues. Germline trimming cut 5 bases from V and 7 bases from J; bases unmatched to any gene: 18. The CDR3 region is CASSPHVPGTGGAGYTF. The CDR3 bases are TGTGCCAGCAGCCCACACGTCCCCGGGACAGGAGGTGCTGGCTACACCTTC.